This TCR beta chain is from a study of CD8 T cells in Susac syndrome. Looking at the study overall: Of the sequenced Susac syndrome patients, more than five had active disease and roughly eight were in remission.

The germline gives CDR1 MGHRA, CDR2 YSYEKL. The V segment lost 4 bases and the J segment 2 bases; nucleotides outside the gene matches: 1. The CDR3 is made up of 13 amino acids. TEMRA cells underwent FACS enrichment and CD8+ and CD4+ T cells underwent negative isolation. Random hexamers served to reverse transcribe roughly 0.5 to 1 ug RNA. TCRdb re-analysed the immunoSEQ multiplex PCR reads in MiXCR, keeping a single row per CDR3 protein. The table lists under 95,000 distinct CDR3 sequences, roughly 94% of them singletons. This TCR came from a human donor with Susac syndrome. V usage is TRBV4-1 and J usage is TRBJ2-5; 7 bases are a match to TRBD2. Sequenced sample: CD4+ T cells from PBMCs. CDR3 region: CASSRGLQETQYF. The CDR3 DNA follows: TGCGCCAGCAGCCGGGGACTACAAGAGACCCAGTACTTC.